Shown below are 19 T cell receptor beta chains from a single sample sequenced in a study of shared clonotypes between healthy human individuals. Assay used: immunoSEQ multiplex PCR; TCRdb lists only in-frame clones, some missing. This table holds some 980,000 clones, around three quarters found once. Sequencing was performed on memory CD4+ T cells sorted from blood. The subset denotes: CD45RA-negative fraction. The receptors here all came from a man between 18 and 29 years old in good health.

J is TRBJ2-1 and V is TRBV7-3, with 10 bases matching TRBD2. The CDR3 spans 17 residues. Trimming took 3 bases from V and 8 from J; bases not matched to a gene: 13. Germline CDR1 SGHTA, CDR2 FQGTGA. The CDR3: CASSFGASGGLRHEQFF. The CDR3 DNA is TGTGCCAGCAGCTTTGGGGCTAGCGGGGGCCTGAGGCATGAGCAGTTCTTC.

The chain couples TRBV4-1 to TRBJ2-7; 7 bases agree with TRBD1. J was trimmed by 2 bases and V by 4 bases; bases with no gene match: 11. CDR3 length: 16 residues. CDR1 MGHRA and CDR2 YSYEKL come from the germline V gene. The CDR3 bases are TGCGCCAGCAGCCTGGACGGGCAGGGGGAAACCTACGAGCAGTACTTC. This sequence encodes CASSLDGQGETYEQYF.

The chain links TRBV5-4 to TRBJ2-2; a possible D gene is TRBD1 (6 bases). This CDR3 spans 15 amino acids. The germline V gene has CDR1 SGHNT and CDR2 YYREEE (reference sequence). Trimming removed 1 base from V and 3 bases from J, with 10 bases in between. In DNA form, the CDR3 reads TGTGCCAGCAGCTTGACAGGGAAGGACACCGGGGAGCTGTTTTTT. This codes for CASSLTGKDTGELFF.

The CDR3 bases are TGCGCCAGCAGCTTAGAAGACGGATCCTACGAGCAGTACTTC. Its translation: CASSLEDGSYEQYF. The chain employs TRBV5-1 and TRBJ2-7; the D is unclear. V lost 2 bases to trimming and J lost 1 base, with 10 bases between them. Germline V lookup: CDR1 SGHRS, CDR2 YFSETQ. The CDR3 is 14 amino acids.

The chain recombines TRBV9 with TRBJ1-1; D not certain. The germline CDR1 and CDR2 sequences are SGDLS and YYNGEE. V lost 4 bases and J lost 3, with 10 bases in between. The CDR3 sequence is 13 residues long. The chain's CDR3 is CASSPSLDTEAFF. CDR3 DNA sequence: TGTGCCAGCAGCCCCAGCCTTGACACTGAAGCTTTCTTT.

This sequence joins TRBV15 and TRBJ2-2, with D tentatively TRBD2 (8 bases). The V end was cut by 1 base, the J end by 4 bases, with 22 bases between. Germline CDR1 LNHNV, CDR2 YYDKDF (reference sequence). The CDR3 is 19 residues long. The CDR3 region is CATSRAQGGTRISTGELFF. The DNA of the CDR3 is TGTGCCACCAGCAGAGCCCAGGGGGGGACTAGAATATCCACCGGGGAGCTGTTTTTT. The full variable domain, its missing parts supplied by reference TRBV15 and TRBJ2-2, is DAMVIQNPRYQVTQFGKPVTLSCSQTLNHNVMYWYQQKSSQAPKLLFHYYDKDFNNEADTPDNFQSRRPNTSFCFLDIRSPGLGDTAMYLCATSRAQGGTRISTGELFFGEGSRLTVL.

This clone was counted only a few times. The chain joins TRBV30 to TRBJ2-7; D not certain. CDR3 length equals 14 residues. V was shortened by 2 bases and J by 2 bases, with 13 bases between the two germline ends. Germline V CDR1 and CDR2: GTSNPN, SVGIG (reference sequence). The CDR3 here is CAWSKGPRTYEQYF. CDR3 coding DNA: TGTGCCTGGAGTAAAGGGCCGCGGACCTACGAGCAGTACTTC.

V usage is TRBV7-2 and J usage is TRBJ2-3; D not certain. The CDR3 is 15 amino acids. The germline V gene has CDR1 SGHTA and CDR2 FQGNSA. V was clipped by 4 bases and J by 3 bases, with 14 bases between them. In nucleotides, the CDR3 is TGTGCCAGCAGCTCCCTTGATTGGGCGACAGATACGCAGTATTTT. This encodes CASSSLDWATDTQYF. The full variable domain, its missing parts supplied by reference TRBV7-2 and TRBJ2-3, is GAGVSQSPSNKVTEKGKDVELRCDPISGHTALYWYRQSLGQGLEFLIYFQGNSAPDKSGLPSDRFSAERTGGSVSTLTIQRTQQEDSAVYLCASSSLDWATDTQYFGPGTRLTVL.

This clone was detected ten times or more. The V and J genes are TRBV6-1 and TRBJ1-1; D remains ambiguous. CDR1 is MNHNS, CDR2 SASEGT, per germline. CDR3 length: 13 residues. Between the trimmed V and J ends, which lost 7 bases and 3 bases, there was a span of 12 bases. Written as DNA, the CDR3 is TGTGCCAGCAACTTGGCAGCCTACACTGAAGCTTTCTTT. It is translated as CASNLAAYTEAFF.

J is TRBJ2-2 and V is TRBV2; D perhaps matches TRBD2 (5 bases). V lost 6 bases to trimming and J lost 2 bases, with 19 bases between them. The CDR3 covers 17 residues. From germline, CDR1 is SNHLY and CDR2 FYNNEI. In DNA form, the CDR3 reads TGTGCCAGCAGGGCTCCGGGGATCAGCTTAAACACCGGGGAGCTGTTTTTT. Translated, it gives CASRAPGISLNTGELFF.

CDR3 in DNA: TGTGCCTCCAGGGAGGGTGGGGGCCGGTATGGCTACACCTTC. Translating it yields CASREGGGRYGYTF. The chain carries TRBV30 and TRBJ1-2; possible D gene TRBD1, 6 bases. The CDR3 totals 14 residues. V was shortened by 7 bases and J by 5 bases, with 20 bases between the two germline ends. Germline assignment: CDR1 GTSNPN and CDR2 SVGIG (reference sequence).

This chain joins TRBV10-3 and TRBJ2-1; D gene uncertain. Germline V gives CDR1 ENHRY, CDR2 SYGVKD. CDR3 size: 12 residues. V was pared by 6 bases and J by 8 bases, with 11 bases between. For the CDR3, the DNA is TGTGCCATCAGGATAGACACAGATGAGCAGTTCTTC. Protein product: CAIRIDTDEQFF.

The CDR3 region is CASSYTTGDTEAFF. In DNA form, the CDR3 reads TGCGCCAGCAGCTATACTACAGGGGACACTGAAGCTTTCTTT. V usage is TRBV5-1 and J usage is TRBJ1-1; 7 bases fit TRBD1. Looked up from germline, CDR1 is SGHRS and CDR2 is YFSETQ. The CDR3 sequence is 14 residues long. V trimming: 3 bases; J trimming: 3 bases; junction bases outside the gene matches: 5.

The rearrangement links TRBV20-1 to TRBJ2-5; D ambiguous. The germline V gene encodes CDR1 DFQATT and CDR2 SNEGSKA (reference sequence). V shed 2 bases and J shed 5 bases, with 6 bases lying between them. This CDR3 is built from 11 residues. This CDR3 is CSARWRETQYF. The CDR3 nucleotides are TGCAGTGCTAGATGGCGTGAGACCCAGTACTTC.

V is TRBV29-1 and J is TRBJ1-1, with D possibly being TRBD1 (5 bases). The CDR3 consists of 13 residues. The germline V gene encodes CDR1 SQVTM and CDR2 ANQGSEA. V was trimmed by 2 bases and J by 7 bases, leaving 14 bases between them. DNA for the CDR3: TGCAGCGTTGAAAAGCCAAGGGGTCATGAAGCTTTCTTT. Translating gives CSVEKPRGHEAFF.

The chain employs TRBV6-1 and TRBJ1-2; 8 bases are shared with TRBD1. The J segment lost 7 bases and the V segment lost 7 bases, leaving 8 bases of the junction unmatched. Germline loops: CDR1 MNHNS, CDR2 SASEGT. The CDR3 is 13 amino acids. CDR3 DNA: TGTGCCAGCACTACACAGGGGGTCCTTGGCTACACCTTC. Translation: CASTTQGVLGYTF.

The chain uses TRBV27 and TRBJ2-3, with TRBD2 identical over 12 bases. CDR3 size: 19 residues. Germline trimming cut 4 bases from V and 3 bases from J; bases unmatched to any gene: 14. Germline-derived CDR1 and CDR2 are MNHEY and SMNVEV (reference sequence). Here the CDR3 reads CASSSLLAGGPFLTDTQYF. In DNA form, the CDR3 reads TGTGCCAGCAGTTCCCTCCTAGCGGGGGGGCCGTTTTTGACAGATACGCAGTATTTT.

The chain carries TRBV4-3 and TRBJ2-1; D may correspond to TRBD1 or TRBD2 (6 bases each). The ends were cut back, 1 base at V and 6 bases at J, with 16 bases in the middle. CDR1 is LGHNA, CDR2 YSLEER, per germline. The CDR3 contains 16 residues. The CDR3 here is CASSQVGGGFGNEQFF. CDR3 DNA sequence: TGCGCCAGCAGCCAAGTAGGGGGAGGTTTCGGCAATGAGCAGTTCTTC.

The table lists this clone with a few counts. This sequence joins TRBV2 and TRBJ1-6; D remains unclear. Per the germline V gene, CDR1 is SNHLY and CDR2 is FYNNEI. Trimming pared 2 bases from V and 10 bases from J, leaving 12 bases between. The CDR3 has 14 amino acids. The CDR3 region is CASSEILGLSPLHF. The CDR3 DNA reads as TGTGCCAGCAGTGAAATATTGGGTTTGTCACCCCTCCACTTT.